Sequencing of this T cell receptor (beta chain) was carried out in a study of spatial heterogeneity in lung cancer. Study in general: Raw-read counts averaged over ten per unique TCR and UMI combination.

Time point indicated: sample taken at primary tumor resection. Whole RNA, isolated from tumor, nontumor lung or frozen PBMC, was sequenced without prior sorting. V shed 2 bases and J shed 2 bases, with 10 bases lying between them. The CDR3 is made up of 15 amino acids. In its sample, this clonotype was seen a few times. In TCRdb, the 5' RACE reads were re-called with MiXCR into one record per CDR3 protein. The profile covers fewer than 3,000 distinct CDR3 sequences, with roughly 12% appearing a single time and roughly 35% taken by the ten largest. The TCR sequence derives from a male donor with early-stage non-small cell lung cancer. The rearrangement uses TRBV12-3 or TRBV12-4 and TRBJ1-3, with D uncertain. The sample consisted of normal lung tissue next to the tumor, taken at surgery. CDR3 sequence reads: CASSLYPRTGNTIYF. DNA for the CDR3: TGTGCCAGCAGTTTATATCCAAGGACTGGAAACACCATATATTTT.